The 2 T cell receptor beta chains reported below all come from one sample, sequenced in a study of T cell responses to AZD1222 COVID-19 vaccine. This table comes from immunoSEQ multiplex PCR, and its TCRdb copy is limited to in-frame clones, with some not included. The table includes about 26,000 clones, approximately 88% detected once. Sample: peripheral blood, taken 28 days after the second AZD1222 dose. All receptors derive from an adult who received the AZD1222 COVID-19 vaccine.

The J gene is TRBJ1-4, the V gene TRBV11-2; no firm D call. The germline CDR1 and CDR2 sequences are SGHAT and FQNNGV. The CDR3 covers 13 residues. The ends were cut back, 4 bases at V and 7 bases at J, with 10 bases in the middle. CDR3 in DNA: TGTGCCAGCAGCTCCGGTGAGAGTGAAAAACTGTTTTTT. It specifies CASSSGESEKLFF.

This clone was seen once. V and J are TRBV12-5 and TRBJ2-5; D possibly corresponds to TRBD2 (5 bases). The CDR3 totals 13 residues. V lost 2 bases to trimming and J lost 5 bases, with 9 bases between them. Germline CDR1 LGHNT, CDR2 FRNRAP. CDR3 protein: CASGLSGGETQYF. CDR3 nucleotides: TGTGCTAGTGGTTTGTCGGGCGGGGAGACCCAGTACTTC.